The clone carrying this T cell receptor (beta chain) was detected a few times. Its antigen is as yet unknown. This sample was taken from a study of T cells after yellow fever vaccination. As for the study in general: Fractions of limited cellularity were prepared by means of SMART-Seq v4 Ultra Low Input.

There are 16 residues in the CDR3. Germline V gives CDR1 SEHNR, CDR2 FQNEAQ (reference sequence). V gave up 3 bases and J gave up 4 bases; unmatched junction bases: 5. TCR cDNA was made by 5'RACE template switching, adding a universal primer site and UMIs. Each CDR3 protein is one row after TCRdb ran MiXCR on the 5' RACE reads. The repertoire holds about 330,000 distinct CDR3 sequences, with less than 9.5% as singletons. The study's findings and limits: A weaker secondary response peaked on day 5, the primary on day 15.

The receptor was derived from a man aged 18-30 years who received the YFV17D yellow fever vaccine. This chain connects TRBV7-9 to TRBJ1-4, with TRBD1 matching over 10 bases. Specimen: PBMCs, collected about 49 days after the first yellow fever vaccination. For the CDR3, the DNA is TGTGCCAGCAGCTTGGGGACAGGGGATCTTAATGAAAAACTGTTTTTT. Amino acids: CASSLGTGDLNEKLFF.